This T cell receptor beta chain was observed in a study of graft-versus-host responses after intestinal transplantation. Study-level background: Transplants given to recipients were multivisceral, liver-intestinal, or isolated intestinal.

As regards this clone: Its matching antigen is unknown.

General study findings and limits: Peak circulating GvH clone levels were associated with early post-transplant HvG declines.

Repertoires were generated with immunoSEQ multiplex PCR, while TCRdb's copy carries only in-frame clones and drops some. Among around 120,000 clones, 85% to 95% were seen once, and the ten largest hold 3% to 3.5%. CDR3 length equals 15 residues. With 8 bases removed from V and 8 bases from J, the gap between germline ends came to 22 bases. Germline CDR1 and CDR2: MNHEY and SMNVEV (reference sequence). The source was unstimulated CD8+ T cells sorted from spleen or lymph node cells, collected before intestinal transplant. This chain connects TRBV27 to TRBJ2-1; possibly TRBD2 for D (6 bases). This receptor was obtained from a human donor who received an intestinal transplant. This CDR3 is CASAAGSRKGDEQFF. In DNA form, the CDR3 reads TGTGCCAGCGCCGCCGGGAGCCGAAAAGGGGATGAGCAGTTCTTC.